These 26 T cell receptor beta chains originate from one sample sequenced in a study of molecular identifiers for immune sequencing clone quantification. TCRdb reprocessed the PCR reads with MiXCR, giving one entry per CDR3 protein. The table has more than 550,000 distinct CDR3 sequences, about 25% seen once. Sequencing was done on a sample of naive CD8+ T cells from blood, with Jurkat cell RNA spiked in. Subset denoted: FACS-sorted CD8+CD4-CCR7+CD45RA+ naive T cells. These receptors were taken from a human donor in good health. Some libraries in this study had Jurkat cell RNA spiked in.

The chain employs TRBV3-1 and TRBJ2-2; tentative D call: TRBD2 (5 bases). V was trimmed by 11 bases and J by 2 bases, leaving 12 bases between them. Germline values: CDR1 LGHDT, CDR2 YNNKEL (reference sequence). This CDR3 region has 13 residues. CDR3 sequence: CARRDLNTGELFF. DNA of the CDR3: TGTGCCCGCCGGGATCTCAACACCGGGGAGCTGTTTTTT.

Many counts were recorded for this clonotype. The V call is TRBV2, the J call TRBJ2-4; D remains unclear. The CDR3 runs 15 residues. Trimming left V 3 bases short and J 0 bases short, with 9 bases between. Germline lookup yields CDR1 SNHLY and CDR2 FYNNEI. The CDR3 loop is CASSDPRLAKNIQYF. In DNA, the CDR3 is TGTGCCAGCAGTGATCCCAGGCTAGCCAAAAACATTCAGTACTTC.

Worth noting for this clonotype: The conserved closing phenylalanine or tryptophan is absent in this CDR3, likely reflecting a read error. J is TRBJ2-3 and V is TRBV6-2 or TRBV6-3; 7 nucleotides align to TRBD2. The ends lost 5 bases at V and 2 bases at J; junction bases unmatched: 10. Germline CDR1 MNHEY, CDR2 SVGEGT. CDR3 length: 16 residues. CDR3 nucleotides: TGTGCCAGCAGTACCCCCTTGGCGGGGGACACAGATACGCAGTATCTT. As protein: CASSTPLAGDTDTQYL.

About this clonotype: A read error may explain this, as a much larger clone is one base away. This chain joins TRBV10-1 and TRBJ2-3; D is unresolved. The CDR3 has 12 amino acids. Germline CDR1 reads WNHNN; CDR2 reads SYGVQD (reference sequence). V dropped 3 bases and J dropped 8 bases, with 9 bases sitting between them. CDR3: CASSDPAATQYF. The DNA of the CDR3 is TGCGCCAGCAGTGACCCCGCGGCTACGCAGTATTTT.

A note on this clonotype: Just one base apart from a much larger clone, this may be a read error. The rearrangement links TRBV19 to TRBJ2-3; either TRBD1 or TRBD2 may fit D (5 bases each). CDR3 length equals 15 residues. V lost 10 bases, J lost 0 bases, and 17 bases lay in between. Germline V gives CDR1 LNHDA, CDR2 SQIVND (reference sequence). CDR3 nucleotide sequence: TGTGCCACAACTGTGAGGGCAGGGAGCACAGATACGCAGTATTTT. Amino acids: CATTVRAGSTDTQYF. Supplemented by reference TRBV19 and TRBJ2-3, the full variable domain reads DGGITQSPKYLFRKEGQNVTLSCEQNLNHDAMYWYRQDPGQGLRLIYYSQIVNDFQKGDIAEGYSVSREKKESFPLTVTSAQKNPTAFYLCATTVRAGSTDTQYFGPGTRLTVL.

The V and J genes are TRBV4-3 and TRBJ2-2; 13 nucleotides match TRBD2. Germline-derived CDR1 and CDR2 are LGHNA and YSLEER. The V and J ends lost 1 base and 6 bases, in that order; junction bases with no gene match: 2. This CDR3 spans 16 amino acids. The CDR3 coding sequence is TGCGCCAGCAGCCAAGCCACTAGCGGGGGGGCCGGGGAGCTGTTTTTT. Residues: CASSQATSGGAGELFF.

V is TRBV7-9 and J is TRBJ2-7; 7 bases fit TRBD1. V shed 5 bases and J 1 base; nucleotides not matched to a gene: 8. The CDR3 has 15 residues. Germline CDR1 reads SEHNR; CDR2 reads FQNEAQ (reference sequence). The CDR3 sequence: CASSRRDSPSYEQYF. The CDR3 DNA sequence: TGTGCCAGCAGCCGCCGGGACAGCCCTTCCTACGAGCAGTACTTC. Full variable domain (rest looked up from reference TRBV7-9 and TRBJ2-7): DTGVSQNPRHKITKRGQNVTFRCDPISEHNRLYWYRQTLGQGPEFLTYFQNEAQLEKSRLLSDRFSAERPKGSFSTLEIQRTEQGDSAMYLCASSRRDSPSYEQYFGPGTRLTVT.

This clonotype was counted only a few times. The V gene is TRBV12-3 or TRBV12-4, the J gene TRBJ2-1; D may match TRBD1 or TRBD2 (5 bases each). CDR3 length equals 12 residues. Between the trimmed V and J ends, which lost 3 bases and 9 bases, there was a span of 9 bases. CDR3 amino acids: CASSFMRGEQFF. In DNA form, the CDR3 reads TGTGCCAGCAGTTTTATGAGGGGTGAGCAGTTCTTC.

A word on this clonotype: A much larger clone lies a single base off, so this may be a read error. The genes are TRBV29-1 and TRBJ1-1; D not certain. Germline CDR1 reads SQVTM; CDR2 reads ANQGSEA. CDR3 length equals 10 residues. Trimming cost V 5 bases and J 5 bases, with 6 bases left between them. The CDR3 DNA reads as TGCAGCGTTCGGCCGACTGAAGCTTTCTTT. It codes for CSVRPTEAFF.

The chain links TRBV4-2 to TRBJ2-7; D might be TRBD2 (6 bases). The CDR3 is 17 residues long. CDR1 LGHNA and CDR2 YNFKEQ come from the germline V gene. V lost 0 bases and J 4 bases, leaving 19 bases between the germline ends. The CDR3 protein is CASSQDAKLAGLYEQYF. The CDR3 DNA is TGTGCCAGCAGCCAAGATGCCAAGTTGGCGGGGTTGTACGAGCAGTACTTC.

In its sample, this clonotype was seen many times. The chain carries TRBV4-1 and TRBJ2-1; D perhaps matches TRBD1 (6 bases). CDR1 is MGHRA, CDR2 YSYEKL, per germline. V lost 4 bases and J lost 8, with 12 bases in between. The CDR3 has 13 amino acids. The CDR3 here is CASSRRGSDEQFF. In DNA form, the CDR3 reads TGCGCCAGCAGCCGCAGGGGTTCAGATGAGCAGTTCTTC.

Comments on this clonotype: This clone may be a read error of a much larger clone one base away. The chain combines TRBV6-6 with TRBJ2-3, with a weak D call TRBD1 (7 bases). Germline V gene data show CDR1 as MNHNY and CDR2 as SVGAGI (reference sequence). This CDR3 has 12 amino acids. The CDR3 protein is CASLEGTDTQNF. CDR3 DNA: TGTGCCAGCTTGGAGGGGACAGATACGCAGAATTTT.

This chain's CDR3 is CASSSTQVHEQYF. CDR3 in DNA: TGTGCCAGCAGCTCGACACAGGTGCACGAGCAGTACTTC. This chain connects TRBV7-6 to TRBJ2-7; D might be TRBD1 (5 bases). CDR3 length equals 13 residues. Trimming shortened V by 4 bases and J by 5 bases, and 12 bases separated the two germline ends. Per germline, CDR1 SGHVS and CDR2 FNYEAQ.

A few counts support this clonotype. The chain uses TRBV6-6 and TRBJ2-1, with unresolved D. The CDR3 sequence is 14 residues long. Germline values: CDR1 MNHNY, CDR2 SVGAGI (reference sequence). The V end was cut by 2 bases, the J end by 2 bases, with 7 bases between. CDR3 coding DNA: TGTGCCAGCAGTTACGTTGGCGCCTACAATGAGCAGTTCTTC. Its protein is CASSYVGAYNEQFF.

The chain combines TRBV6-5 with TRBJ1-4; 8 nucleotides match TRBD1. CDR3 length: 16 residues. V shed 6 bases, J shed 3 bases, and the junction held 9 bases outside the gene matches. Germline assignment: CDR1 MNHEY and CDR2 SVGAGI. In DNA, the CDR3 is TGTGCCAGCAGCCACGACAGGGGATTTGCTAATGAAAAACTGTTTTTT. It yields the protein CASSHDRGFANEKLFF.

The chain joins TRBV28 to TRBJ1-4, with a possible D match to TRBD1 (6 bases). V was clipped by 2 bases and J by 6 bases, with 10 bases between them. In germline, CDR1 is MDHEN, CDR2 SYDVKM. This CDR3 comprises 14 residues. The CDR3 loop reads CASSLTGGYEKLFF. As DNA, the CDR3 is TGTGCCAGCAGTTTAACGGGGGGCTATGAAAAACTGTTTTTT.

The V gene is TRBV7-9, the J gene TRBJ1-1; perhaps TRBD1 as D (5 bases). Germline lookup yields CDR1 SEHNR and CDR2 FQNEAQ (reference sequence). With 4 bases removed from V and 7 bases from J, the gap between germline ends came to 13 bases. The CDR3 contains 13 residues. The CDR3 DNA follows: TGTGCCAGCAGCTCCCCGGGACTCCGTGAAGCTTTCTTT. Translation: CASSSPGLREAFF.

In this sample, this clonotype turned up many times. The genes are TRBV5-5 and TRBJ1-4; 8 bases are shared with TRBD1. This CDR3 has 14 amino acids. CDR1 SGHKS and CDR2 YYEKEE come from the germline V gene (reference sequence). The V segment lost 0 bases and the J segment 8 bases; nucleotides outside the gene matches: 3. This chain's CDR3 is CASSLGQGKEKLFF. CDR3 bases: TGTGCCAGCAGCTTGGGACAGGGGAAGGAAAAACTGTTTTTT.

This clonotype was counted between two and nine times. The chain employs TRBV28 and TRBJ2-7; D perhaps matches TRBD1 (5 bases). This CDR3 is 12 amino acids long. Germline V gene data show CDR1 as MDHEN and CDR2 as SYDVKM. Trimming removed 5 bases from V and 7 bases from J, with 12 bases in between. The CDR3 reads CASSAIRDEQYF. CDR3 sequence (DNA): TGTGCCAGCAGTGCCATCAGGGATGAGCAGTACTTC.

The V call is TRBV27, the J call TRBJ2-2, with 11 bases matching TRBD2. CDR3 size: 16 residues. The ends lost 5 bases at V and 4 bases at J; junction bases unmatched: 6. Germline V gene data show CDR1 as MNHEY and CDR2 as SMNVEV (reference sequence). The CDR3 DNA reads TGTGCCAGCAGTCCCTTTAGCGGGAGGGTCACCGGGGAGCTGTTTTTT. This sequence encodes CASSPFSGRVTGELFF.

This clonotype showed up many times. The V call is TRBV12-3 or TRBV12-4, the J call TRBJ1-5, with 7 bases fitting TRBD1. There are 13 residues in the CDR3. Trimming took 7 bases from V and 2 from J; bases not matched to a gene: 2. In nucleotides, the CDR3 is TGTGCCAGCAACCAGGGGGGCAATCAGCCCCAGCATTTT. Its protein product is CASNQGGNQPQHF.

This clonotype was detected once. Since a much larger clone is just one base distant, this may be a read error. The gene calls are TRBV12-3 or TRBV12-4 and TRBJ1-2; unclear D gene. The CDR3 is 14 residues long. This chain's CDR3 is CVSSLAKLAHGYTF. In nucleotides, the CDR3 is TGTGTCAGCAGTTTAGCTAAATTGGCCCATGGCTACACCTTC.

The chain combines TRBV24-1 with TRBJ2-3, with D tentatively TRBD2 (5 bases). The CDR3 extends over 15 amino acids. The V gene's germline CDR1 is KGHDR and CDR2 SFDVKD. V gave up 3 bases and J gave up 2 bases, with 11 bases separating them. CDR3 protein: CATSDSGSSTDTQYF. The DNA for the CDR3 is TGTGCCACCAGTGATAGCGGATCTTCCACAGATACGCAGTATTTT.

This clonotype was detected a few times. The rearrangement links TRBV4-3 to TRBJ2-1, with 8 nucleotides matching TRBD1. Germline V gene sequence: CDR1 LGHNA, CDR2 YSLEER. Germline trimming cut 0 bases from V and 8 bases from J; bases unmatched to any gene: 12. CDR3 length equals 17 residues. The CDR3 region is CASSQDGTGLLSYEQFF. Here the CDR3 DNA reads TGCGCCAGCAGCCAAGATGGGACAGGCCTCCTGTCCTATGAGCAGTTCTTC.

This chain joins TRBV12-3 or TRBV12-4 and TRBJ1-2; no reliable D call. CDR3 length: 13 residues. Trimming stripped 2 bases from V and 10 bases from J, with 14 bases between. Here the CDR3 DNA reads TGTGCCAGCAGTTTAATCATAGGTGCTGACTACACCTTC. It yields the protein CASSLIIGADYTF.

The chain recombines TRBV6-5 with TRBJ2-3; TRBD2 matches at 7 bases. The germline CDR1 and CDR2 sequences are MNHEY and SVGAGI. Germline trimming cut 5 bases from V and 5 bases from J; bases unmatched to any gene: 7. The CDR3 covers 14 residues. CDR3 in amino acids: CASSSGTGIDTQYF. The CDR3 DNA sequence: TGTGCCAGCAGTAGCGGGACGGGGATAGATACGCAGTATTTT.